The 23 T cell receptor beta chains below all came from one sample that was sequenced in a study of control samples from healthy donors and cancer patients. Generated by immunoSEQ multiplex PCR, the TCRdb table keeps only in-frame clones and is missing some. Of just under 150,000 clones listed, more than 85% are singletons. Sequenced: blood. These TCRs come from a man under 40 in good health.

The rearrangement uses TRBV3-1 (or the pseudogene TRBV3-2) and TRBJ1-2, with 7 bases lining up with TRBD1. Germline lookup yields CDR1 LGHDT and CDR2 YNNKEL (reference sequence). The length of the CDR3 is 12 residues. The junction had 4 bases not matched to a gene; V was cut back by 6 bases and J by 6 bases. The CDR3 is CASSDDRDGYTF. The CDR3 DNA reads as TGTGCCAGCAGTGACGACAGGGATGGCTACACCTTC.

The chain uses TRBV5-1 and TRBJ1-1, with 8 bases identical to TRBD1. Unmatched junction bases numbered 15, after V lost 0 bases and J lost 5 bases. This CDR3 is 18 amino acids long. Germline V gene lookup returns CDR1 SGHRS and CDR2 YFSETQ. CDR3 sequence reads: CASSLGRGREGDWTEAFF. CDR3 nucleotides: TGCGCCAGCAGCTTGGGCAGGGGGCGGGAGGGTGATTGGACTGAAGCTTTCTTT.

Notes on this clone: Other DNA sequences within the sample encode an identical CDR3. This chain uses TRBV19 with TRBJ2-7; TRBD1 aligns across 12 bases. Germline assignment: CDR1 LNHDA and CDR2 SQIVND (reference sequence). Trimming took 3 bases from V and 1 from J; bases not matched to a gene: 1. This CDR3 spans 15 amino acids. CDR3 sequence: CASSMGQGASYEQYF. As DNA, the CDR3 is TGTGCCAGTAGTATGGGACAGGGGGCTTCCTACGAGCAGTACTTC.

The chain joins TRBV3-1 (or the pseudogene TRBV3-2) to TRBJ1-1; D is possibly TRBD1 (5 bases). The CDR3 covers 15 residues. CDR1 is LGHDT, CDR2 YNNKEL, per germline (reference sequence). V lost 4 bases, J lost 0 bases, and 12 bases lay in between. The CDR3 is CASSLVGGMNTEAFF. For the CDR3, the DNA is TGTGCCAGCAGCCTAGTGGGGGGGATGAACACTGAAGCTTTCTTT.

The chain has TRBV9 and TRBJ1-2; D is possibly TRBD1 (6 bases). V was pared by 0 bases and J by 9 bases, with 15 bases between. The CDR3 totals 14 residues. The V gene's germline CDR1 is SGDLS and CDR2 YYNGEE. The CDR3 DNA reads as TGTGCCAGCAGCGTAGCTGGGACCGACAGGAGCTACACCTTC. As protein: CASSVAGTDRSYTF. Filled out from reference TRBV9 and TRBJ1-2, the complete variable domain reads DSGVTQTPKHLITATGQRVTLRCSPRSGDLSVYWYQQSLDQGLQFLIQYYNGEERAKGNILERFSAQQFPDLHSELNLSSLELGDSALYFCASSVAGTDRSYTFGSGTRLTVV.

The chain couples TRBV28 to TRBJ1-1; D not resolved. Germline CDR1 is MDHEN and CDR2 is SYDVKM. The V end was cut by 2 bases, the J end by 11 bases, with 15 bases between. This CDR3 spans 13 amino acids. CDR3 in DNA: TGTGCCAGCAGTTTAGGCACAGATGGCTGGGCTTTCTTT. It encodes CASSLGTDGWAFF.

This clone was counted between two and nine times. The V gene is TRBV5-1, the J gene TRBJ1-2; 8 positions agree with TRBD1. Trimming cost V 5 bases and J 5 bases; bases outside gene matches: 8. CDR1 SGHRS and CDR2 YFSETQ come from the germline V gene. The length of the CDR3 is 14 residues. CDR3 sequence reads: CASSYGQGRYGYTF. CDR3 in DNA: TGCGCCAGCAGTTACGGACAGGGAAGGTATGGCTACACCTTC.

The rearrangement joins TRBV15 to TRBJ2-3; D is ambiguous. CDR1 is LNHNV, CDR2 YYDKDF, per germline (reference sequence). CDR3 length equals 15 residues. Trimming took off 0 bases at V and 0 bases at J, with 7 bases between the two ends. CDR3 DNA sequence: TGTGCCACCAGCAGAGATCTAGGCAGCACAGATACGCAGTATTTT. Translated, it gives CATSRDLGSTDTQYF. The complete variable domain, with remaining parts taken from reference TRBV15 and TRBJ2-3, reads DAMVIQNPRYQVTQFGKPVTLSCSQTLNHNVMYWYQQKSSQAPKLLFHYYDKDFNNEADTPDNFQSRRPNTSFCFLDIRSPGLGDTAMYLCATSRDLGSTDTQYFGPGTRLTVL.

The J gene is TRBJ1-2, the V gene TRBV5-1; TRBD1 aligns across 9 bases. The CDR3 sequence is 14 residues long. V gave up 3 bases and J gave up 3 bases; unmatched junction bases: 3. Germline V CDR1 and CDR2: SGHRS, YFSETQ. DNA for the CDR3: TGCGCCAGCAGCTGGGGGGACAGGGACTATGGCTACACCTTC. This codes for CASSWGDRDYGYTF. Full variable domain (rest looked up from reference TRBV5-1 and TRBJ1-2): KAGVTQTPRYLIKTRGQQVTLSCSPISGHRSVSWYQQTPGQGLQFLFEYFSETQRNKGNFPGRFSGRQFSNSRSEMNVSTLELGDSALYLCASSWGDRDYGYTFGSGTRLTVV.

This chain joins TRBV7-3 and TRBJ2-1; D may be TRBD1 or TRBD2 (6 bases each). From germline, CDR1 is SGHTA and CDR2 FQGTGA. This CDR3 has 15 residues. Trimming stripped 3 bases from V and 7 bases from J, with 16 bases between. The CDR3 sequence is CASSFQPRDMNEQFF. The CDR3 bases are TGTGCCAGCAGCTTCCAACCGCGGGACATGAATGAGCAGTTCTTC. Full variable domain (outside the CDR3, taken from reference TRBV7-3 and TRBJ2-1): GAGVSQTPSNKVTEKGKYVELRCDPISGHTALYWYRQSLGQGPEFLIYFQGTGAADDSGLPNDRFFAVRPEGSVSTLKIQRTERGDSAVYLCASSFQPRDMNEQFFGPGTRLTVL.

The genes are TRBV6-5 and TRBJ1-4; D not resolved. Germline CDR1 is MNHEY and CDR2 is SVGAGI. This CDR3 is built from 14 residues. Between the trimmed V and J ends, which lost 10 bases and 0 bases, there was a span of 12 bases. CDR3 DNA sequence: TGTGCCACCTCACTGACGGCAACTAATGAAAAACTGTTTTTT. It codes for CATSLTATNEKLFF.

This chain connects TRBV28 to TRBJ1-3; D is unclear. V shed 6 bases and J shed 0 bases, with 9 bases lying between them. This CDR3 has 14 amino acids. Germline V lookup: CDR1 MDHEN, CDR2 SYDVKM. CDR3 bases: TGTGCCAGCAGAGGGATTCTCTCTGGAAACACCATATATTTT. Translation: CASRGILSGNTIYF.

V and J are TRBV28 and TRBJ2-1; 9 bases match TRBD2. CDR1 and CDR2 (germline): MDHEN, SYDVKM. The CDR3 loop spans 17 amino acids. V was clipped by 3 bases and J by 8 bases; unmatched bases: 14. This CDR3 reads CASSFLAGTSFGDEQFF. The CDR3 coding sequence is TGTGCCAGCAGTTTCTTAGCCGGGACTAGCTTTGGCGATGAGCAGTTCTTC.

The chain has TRBV12-3 or TRBV12-4 and TRBJ1-1, with D possibly being TRBD1 (5 bases). This CDR3 comprises 12 residues. V was trimmed by 5 bases and J by 6 bases, leaving 10 bases between them. In DNA, the CDR3 is TGTGCCAGCAGTCCGGGGACGGCTGAAGCTTTCTTT. It codes for CASSPGTAEAFF.

This clone was seen a few times. The V call is TRBV12-3 or TRBV12-4, the J call TRBJ1-1, with D uncertain. The CDR3 sequence is 13 residues long. Trimming shortened V by 3 bases and J by 3 bases, and 8 bases separated the two germline ends. The CDR3 loop is CASSFIGYTEAFF. The CDR3 coding sequence is TGTGCCAGCAGTTTTATTGGGTACACTGAAGCTTTCTTT.

CDR3 residues: CSASAGTGSSYNEQFF. The CDR3 nucleotides read TGCAGTGCCAGTGCCGGAACAGGGAGCTCCTACAATGAGCAGTTCTTC. This chain links TRBV20-1 with TRBJ2-1; maybe TRBD1 (6 bases). V was clipped by 6 bases and J by 0 bases, with 18 bases between them. The germline CDR1 and CDR2 sequences are DFQATT and SNEGSKA (reference sequence). The CDR3 is 16 amino acids.

The chain uses TRBV11-2 and TRBJ1-2; maybe TRBD1 (5 bases). Trimming shortened V by 5 bases and J by 7 bases, and 14 bases separated the two germline ends. Germline CDR1 and CDR2: SGHAT and FQNNGV. This CDR3 has 13 residues. CDR3 coding DNA: TGTGCCAGCAGCAACGGGACTATGTCTGGCTACACCTTC. Its translation: CASSNGTMSGYTF.

This chain joins TRBV6-1 and TRBJ1-2; D not certain. The CDR3 is 16 residues long. V gave up 0 bases and J gave up 3 bases, with 14 bases separating them. CDR1 is MNHNS, CDR2 SASEGT, per germline. The CDR3 nucleotides read TGTGCCAGCAGTGAAGCTTCCCGTCCACGGGACTATGGCTACACCTTC. Its translation is CASSEASRPRDYGYTF.

The chain employs TRBV7-2 and TRBJ2-7; no definite D call. There are 13 residues in the CDR3. Germline CDR1 reads SGHTA; CDR2 reads FQGNSA. With 5 bases removed from V and 4 bases from J, the gap between germline ends came to 12 bases. The CDR3 loop is CASSRLIRYEQYF. CDR3 DNA sequence: TGTGCCAGCAGCCGCCTTATTCGTTACGAGCAGTACTTC.

V is TRBV11-2 and J is TRBJ1-1; TRBD1 is a possible D gene (6 bases). Per the germline V gene, CDR1 is SGHAT and CDR2 is FQNNGV. The CDR3 is 11 amino acids. Trimming removed 5 bases from V and 7 bases from J, with 8 bases in between. Written as DNA, the CDR3 is TGTGCCAGCAGCGGGGGCGGTGAAGCTTTCTTT. Translation: CASSGGGEAFF.

About this clone itself: An end of the junction does not agree with germline; a read error may underlie this. The CDR3: CASSFRGGAF. The CDR3 DNA is TGTGCCAGCAGCTTCCGGGGGGGAGCCTTC. The J gene is TRBJ1-2, the V gene TRBV5-8; a weak D match, TRBD1 (5 bases). Germline values: CDR1 SGHTS, CDR2 YDEGEE. The CDR3 length is 10 residues.

J is TRBJ1-4 and V is TRBV11-2; 9 positions agree with TRBD1. Trimming took 5 bases from V and 5 from J; bases not matched to a gene: 3. Per the germline V gene, CDR1 is SGHAT and CDR2 is FQNNGV. This CDR3 comprises 14 residues. The CDR3 nucleotides are TGTGCCAGCAGCCAGGACAGGGGAAATGAAAAACTGTTTTTT. Translated: CASSQDRGNEKLFF. Drawing the rest from reference TRBV11-2 and TRBJ1-4, the complete variable domain is EAGVAQSPRYKIIEKRQSVAFWCNPISGHATLYWYQQILGQGPKLLIQFQNNGVVDDSQLPKDRFSAERLKGVDSTLKIQPAKLEDSAVYLCASSQDRGNEKLFFGSGTQLSVL.

The V gene is TRBV7-8, the J gene TRBJ2-2, with D perhaps TRBD1 (6 bases). V was trimmed by 8 bases and J by 6 bases, leaving 13 bases between them. Germline values: CDR1 SGHVS, CDR2 FQNEAQ. CDR3 length: 13 amino acids. The CDR3: CASAIEGAGELFF. CDR3 nucleotide sequence: TGTGCCAGCGCCATCGAGGGGGCCGGGGAGCTGTTTTTT.